This is a list of T cell receptor beta chains from one sample in a study of Ad26.COV2.S vaccination and SARS-CoV-2 variants. The protocol was immunoSEQ multiplex PCR, while the TCRdb copy is restricted to in-frame clones and leaves out a portion. The repertoire consists of 380,000 or so clones, with around 82% occurring once and the leading ten covering around 7.4%. The starting material was peripheral blood, obtained in a trial of Ad26.COV2.S vaccine versus placebo. The receptors shown here come from a person between 18 and 65 years old who received the Ad26.COV2.S COVID-19 vaccine or a placebo. CDR3s leave out the opening cysteine and the closing phenylalanine or tryptophan. Each record gives: V gene, CDR3 protein.

V gene: TRBV18
CDR3 protein: ASSGANQPQH

V gene: TRBV4-1
CDR3 protein: ASSQWQKNQPQH

V gene: TRBV9
CDR3 protein: ASSVGQSDTQY

V gene: TRBV27
CDR3 protein: ASSSNLGLAGGINEQF

V gene: TRBV5-1
CDR3 protein: ASSLSTGGRETQY

V gene: TRBV12-3/TRBV12-4
CDR3 protein: ASSLVGLSEAF

V gene: TRBV19
CDR3 protein: ASIHRGRHNEQF

V gene: TRBV6-5
CDR3 protein: ASSSGTSGKRQF

V gene: TRBV5-1
CDR3 protein: ASSIGQGAFGNTIY

V gene: TRBV4-1
CDR3 protein: ASSPGIAGGPGSTDTQY

V gene: TRBV6-5
CDR3 protein: ASSYSSNQPQH

V gene: TRBV5-1
CDR3 protein: ASSRPGSSYNEQF

V gene: TRBV19
CDR3 protein: ASSRQNGYT

V gene: TRBV5-1
CDR3 protein: ASSSRGSKDEQF